A selection of T cell receptor beta chains follows, all from one sample in a study of T cells after yellow fever vaccination. MiXCR was run by TCRdb on the 5' RACE reads, yielding one entry per CDR3 protein. Here the sample spans roughly 520,000 distinct CDR3 sequences, 21% being singletons. The sequenced sample was PBMCs, obtained approximately 20 days after the first yellow fever vaccination. The origin of the receptors is a young man who received the YFV17D yellow fever vaccine. Both conserved end residues are part of each CDR3. A D gene is named only where the DNA matches it firmly. Size values are once, few and many counts, or a class for expanded clones, and some rows have none.

>TRBJ1-6|NA|TRBV7-2|once
TGTGCCAGCAGCTTAGTAGCGGGTCGTGGATCGCCCCTCCACTTT
CASSLVAGRGSPLHF
>TRBJ2-1|TRBD2|TRBV10-3|NA
TGTGCCATCAGTGTGCCGGGGGGGCAACGTGAGCAGTTCTTC
CAISVPGGQREQFF
>TRBJ2-1|NA|TRBV5-5|few
TGTGCCAGCAGCGTCATTTACAGGAGCTCCTACAATGAGCAGTTCTTC
CASSVIYRSSYNEQFF
>TRBJ2-2|TRBD1|TRBV24-1|NA
TGTGCCACCAGTGATGTGTCGAGGGGGCGTAACACCGGGGAGCTGTTTTTT
CATSDVSRGRNTGELFF
>TRBJ2-7|TRBD2|TRBV5-1|few
TGCGCCAGCAGCGTAGCGGGGGGACAGTACGAGCAGTACTTC
CASSVAGGQYEQYF
>TRBJ2-3|NA|TRBV5-1|few
TGCGCCAGCAGCTCGCGGGCCCACGCCACAGATACGCAGTATTTT
CASSSRAHATDTQYF
>TRBJ2-1|NA|TRBV7-9|NA
TGTGCCAGCCGGTATGGAGGGACGGATGAGCAGTTCTTC
CASRYGGTDEQFF
>TRBJ1-4|NA|TRBV18|NA
TGTGCCAGCTCACCATCGGGTGCTAATGAAAAACTGTTTTTT
CASSPSGANEKLFF
>TRBJ2-5|TRBD2|TRBV24-1|many
TGTGCCACCAGTGAGGGGTTACTAGCGGACCAAGAGACCCAGTACTTC
CATSEGLLADQETQYF
>TRBJ1-2|NA|TRBV20-1|few
TGCAGTGCTAACACCGTAAGGGAAGACTATGGCTACACCTTC
CSANTVREDYGYTF
>TRBJ1-2|TRBD1|TRBV5-6|NA
TGTGCCAGCAGCTGGCCGGGACAGCTCTATGGCTACACCTTC
CASSWPGQLYGYTF
>TRBJ2-7|TRBD2|TRBV29-1|once
TGCAGCGTTGAAGGGCAGGGAGGGAACTACGAGCAGTACTTC
CSVEGQGGNYEQYF
>TRBJ2-2|TRBD1|TRBV10-3|few
TGTGCCATCAGTGAGTGGACAGGGAGGACCGGGGAGCTGTTTTTT
CAISEWTGRTGELFF
>TRBJ1-4|TRBD1|TRBV3-1|NA
TGTGCCAGCAGCCCCATACAGGGGATAAATGAAAAACTGTTTTTT
CASSPIQGINEKLFF
>TRBJ1-5|NA|TRBV28|NA
TGTGCCAGCAGTTTAGCAGGGTTTTTACAGCCCCAGCATTTT
CASSLAGFLQPQHF
>TRBJ2-7|NA|TRBV3-1|few
TGTGCCAGCAGCCAATCGCGGGACCTCTCCTACGAGCAGTACTTC
CASSQSRDLSYEQYF
>TRBJ1-2|TRBD1|TRBV12-3/TRBV12-4|few
TGTGCCAGCAGTTCGACAGGGGGCAGGGGCTACACCTTC
CASSSTGGRGYTF
>TRBJ2-1|NA|TRBV6-2/TRBV6-3|NA
TGTGCCAGCAGGAGACAAGGGGACAATGAGCAGTTCTTC
CASRRQGDNEQFF
>TRBJ1-1|NA|TRBV28|few
TGTGCCAGCAGTACACAGGCTCCTGAAGCTTTCTTT
CASSTQAPEAFF
>TRBJ1-1|NA|TRBV19|NA
TGTGCCAGCAGGCCGGGACCAATAAACACTGAAGCTTTCTTT
CASRPGPINTEAFF
>TRBJ2-5|NA|TRBV4-1|NA
TGCGCCAGCAGCCAAGAAATCAGGGGGGCCAGCCAGACCCAGTACTTC
CASSQEIRGASQTQYF
>TRBJ2-2|NA|TRBV7-9|many
TGTGCCAGCAGCTTAGCTGGGGACACCGGGGAGCTGTTTTTT
CASSLAGDTGELFF
>TRBJ2-1|TRBD1|TRBV12-3/TRBV12-4|NA
TGTGCCAGCAACACCCGGACAGGGTTCGTGAATGAGCAGTTCTTC
CASNTRTGFVNEQFF
>TRBJ2-3|NA|TRBV12-3/TRBV12-4|NA
TGTGCCAGCAGTCCCCTGGTCGTAGGATTCACGCAGTATTTT
CASSPLVVGFTQYF
>TRBJ2-2|NA|TRBV20-1|few
TGCAGTGCTAGTCCCCCGACAGTCAGGGGCACCGGGGAGCTGTTTTTT
CSASPPTVRGTGELFF
>TRBJ2-3|NA|TRBV7-3|NA
TGTGCCAGCAGCTTAACACGGGCGGGGAGCACAGATACGCAGTATTTT
CASSLTRAGSTDTQYF
>TRBJ1-2|TRBD1|TRBV4-3|few
TGCGCCAGCAGCCAAGTTTTTGCGGGACAGGACGCTAACTATGGCTACACCTTC
CASSQVFAGQDANYGYTF
>TRBJ2-1|TRBD2|TRBV7-2|NA
TGTGCCAGCAGCCCCGTATCCTTCGGGGGGGCCTACAATGAGCAGTTCTTC
CASSPVSFGGAYNEQFF
>TRBJ2-3|NA|TRBV15|few
TGTGCCACCAGCAGGGGTTGGCGGGCGCAGTATTTT
CATSRGWRAQYF
>TRBJ1-2|NA|TRBV6-5|many
TGTGCCAGCAGTTACTCGTTAGCGGGTTTCTATGGCTACACCTTC
CASSYSLAGFYGYTF
>TRBJ2-1|TRBD1|TRBV5-1|NA
TGCGCCAGCAGCGCCGGGACAGGGGGCTATGAGCAGTTCTTC
CASSAGTGGYEQFF
>TRBJ2-3|NA|TRBV12-5|NA
TGTGCTAGTGGTTTTTGGGGCAGGGCAGATACGCAGTATTTT
CASGFWGRADTQYF
>TRBJ2-2|TRBD1|TRBV29-1|NA
TGCAGCGTTTTTCGACTGGGGGATTCCGGGACAGGGGCAGGTTGGGCCGGGGAGCTGTTTTTT
CSVFRLGDSGTGAGWAGELFF
>TRBJ1-5|NA|TRBV5-1|few
TGCGCCAGCAGCTTGTTCACAGGGCCTTATCAGCCCCAGCATTTT
CASSLFTGPYQPQHF
>TRBJ2-3|NA|TRBV24-1|few
TGTGCCACCGGAGGGGACACAGATACGCAGTATTTT
CATGGDTDTQYF
>TRBJ2-1|NA|TRBV12-3/TRBV12-4|few
TGTGCCAGCAGTTTAACTGGTGTGAGCTCCTACAATGAGCAGTTCTTC
CASSLTGVSSYNEQFF
>TRBJ2-5|TRBD2|TRBV3-1|few
TGTGCCAGCAGCCAAGAGTCTAGCGGGGCCATTGAGTACCAAGAGACCCAGTACTTC
CASSQESSGAIEYQETQYF
>TRBJ2-5|NA|TRBV20-1|NA
TGCAAGAAGGACATGCCGGCTCCAGAGACCCAGTACTTC
CKKDMPAPETQYF
>TRBJ2-6|NA|TRBV11-2|few
TGTGCCAGCAGCTTAGACCCCCTTGTGAGGGCTGGGGCCAACGTCCTGACTTTC
CASSLDPLVRAGANVLTF
>TRBJ1-2|NA|TRBV4-1|few
TGCGCCAGCGGATGGAGCTATGGCTACACCTTC
CASGWSYGYTF
>TRBJ1-2|NA|TRBV2|NA
TGTGCCAACCCTTTGCGCTACACCTTC
CANPLRYTF
>TRBJ2-5|NA|TRBV21-1|NA
TGTGCCAGCAGCAATAGCGGGGGGGCAGAACTGGTCGAGACCCAGTACTTC
CASSNSGGAELVETQYF
>TRBJ1-2|NA|TRBV28|NA
TGTGCCAGCAGTTTCAGGGCCTATGGCTACACCTTC
CASSFRAYGYTF
>TRBJ1-2|TRBD1|TRBV12-3/TRBV12-4|many
TGTGCCAGCAGTCCGGGGACAGGCTATGGCTACACCTTC
CASSPGTGYGYTF
>TRBJ2-1|TRBD1|TRBV28|NA
TGTGCCAGCAGTATTACAGGGGGGTGGGATGAGCAGTTCTTC
CASSITGGWDEQFF
>TRBJ2-4|TRBD2|TRBV20-1|many
TGCAGTGCCGCAACTAGCGCGGGCATTCAGTACTTC
CSAATSAGIQYF
>TRBJ2-7|TRBD2|TRBV5-4|NA
TGTGCCAGCAGCTTGGGGGCTAGCGGGGGGGGATACGAGCAGTACTTC
CASSLGASGGGYEQYF
>TRBJ2-7|NA|TRBV5-1|NA
TGCGCCAGTAAGAGCTCCTACGAGCAGTACTTC
CASKSSYEQYF
>TRBJ2-1|NA|TRBV5-4|NA
TGTGCCAGCAGCCCGAACCCCCTTGAGGGGGTAAAGTATGAGCAGTTCTTC
CASSPNPLEGVKYEQFF
>TRBJ2-7|NA|TRBV5-1|NA
TGCGCCAGCAGCTACGGAGGCCGGCGCGAGCAGTACTTC
CASSYGGRREQYF
>TRBJ2-7|NA|TRBV20-1|NA
TGCAGTGCTAGACCTCAGGGGGGGCCCTACGAGCAGTACTTC
CSARPQGGPYEQYF
>TRBJ2-7|TRBD2|TRBV5-1|few
TGCGCCAGCAGCCGGGGGGACCCAACCTACGAGCAGTACTTC
CASSRGDPTYEQYF
>TRBJ2-2|TRBD2|TRBV5-5|NA
TGTGCCAGCAGCTCGCTACTAGCGACGAACACCGGGGAGCTGTTTTTT
CASSSLLATNTGELFF
>TRBJ2-3|NA|TRBV20-1|NA
TGCAGTGCTAGAGACCCCTCTAGCACAGATACGCAGTATTTT
CSARDPSSTDTQYF